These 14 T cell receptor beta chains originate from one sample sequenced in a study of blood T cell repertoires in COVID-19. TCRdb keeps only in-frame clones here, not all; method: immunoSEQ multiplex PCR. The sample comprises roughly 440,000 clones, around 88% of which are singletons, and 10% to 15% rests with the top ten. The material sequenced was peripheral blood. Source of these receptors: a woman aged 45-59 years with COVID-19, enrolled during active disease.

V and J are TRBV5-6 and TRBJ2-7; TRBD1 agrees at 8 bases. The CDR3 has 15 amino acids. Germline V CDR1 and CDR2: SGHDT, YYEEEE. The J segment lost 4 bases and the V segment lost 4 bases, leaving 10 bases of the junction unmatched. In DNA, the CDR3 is TGTGCCAGCAGCCTAGGACCGGACAGGGCTTACGAGCAGTACTTC. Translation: CASSLGPDRAYEQYF.

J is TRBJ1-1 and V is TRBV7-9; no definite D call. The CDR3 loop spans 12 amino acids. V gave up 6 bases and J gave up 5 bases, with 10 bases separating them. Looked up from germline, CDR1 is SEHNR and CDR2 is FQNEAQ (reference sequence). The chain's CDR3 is CASSSSRTEAFF. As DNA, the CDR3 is TGTGCCAGCAGTTCTTCACGGACTGAAGCTTTCTTT.

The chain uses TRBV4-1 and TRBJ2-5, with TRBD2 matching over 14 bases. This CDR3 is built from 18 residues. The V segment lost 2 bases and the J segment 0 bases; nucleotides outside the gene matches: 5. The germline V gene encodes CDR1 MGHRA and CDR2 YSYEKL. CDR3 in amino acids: CASSQPRLAGGYQETQYF. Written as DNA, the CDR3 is TGCGCCAGCAGCCAACCTAGACTAGCGGGGGGGTACCAAGAGACCCAGTACTTC.

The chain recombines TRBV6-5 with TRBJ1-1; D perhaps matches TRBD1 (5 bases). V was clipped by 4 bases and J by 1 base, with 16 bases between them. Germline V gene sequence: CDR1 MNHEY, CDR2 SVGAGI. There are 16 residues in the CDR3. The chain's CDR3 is CASSSRGGGKNTEAFF. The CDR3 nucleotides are TGTGCCAGCAGTTCCCGGGGGGGAGGGAAGAACACTGAAGCTTTCTTT.

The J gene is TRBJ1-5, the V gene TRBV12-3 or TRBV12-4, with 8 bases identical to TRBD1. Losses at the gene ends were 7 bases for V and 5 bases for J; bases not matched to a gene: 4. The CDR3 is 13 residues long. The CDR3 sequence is CASNMDRDQPQHF. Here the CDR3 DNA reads TGTGCCAGCAACATGGACAGGGATCAGCCCCAGCATTTT.

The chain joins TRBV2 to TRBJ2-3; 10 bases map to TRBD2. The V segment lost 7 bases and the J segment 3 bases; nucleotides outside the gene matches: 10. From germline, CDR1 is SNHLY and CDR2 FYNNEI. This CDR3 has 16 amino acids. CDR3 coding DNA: TGTGCCAGCACTATGGAGCGGGGGGGCCGTACAGATACGCAGTATTTT. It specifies CASTMERGGRTDTQYF.

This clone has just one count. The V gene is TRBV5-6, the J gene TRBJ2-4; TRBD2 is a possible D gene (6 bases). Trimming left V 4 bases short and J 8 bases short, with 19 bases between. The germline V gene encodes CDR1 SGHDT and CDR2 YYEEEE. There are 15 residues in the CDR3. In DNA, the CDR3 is TGTGCCAGCAGCGCCACCACGGGACTCCTAGACATTCAGTACTTC. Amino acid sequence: CASSATTGLLDIQYF.

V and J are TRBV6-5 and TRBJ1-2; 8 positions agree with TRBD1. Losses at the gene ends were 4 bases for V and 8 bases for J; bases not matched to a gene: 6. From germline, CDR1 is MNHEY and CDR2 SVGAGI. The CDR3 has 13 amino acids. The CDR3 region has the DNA TGTGCCAGCAGTTCTCTCCAGGGGGCCGGCTACACCTTC. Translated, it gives CASSSLQGAGYTF.

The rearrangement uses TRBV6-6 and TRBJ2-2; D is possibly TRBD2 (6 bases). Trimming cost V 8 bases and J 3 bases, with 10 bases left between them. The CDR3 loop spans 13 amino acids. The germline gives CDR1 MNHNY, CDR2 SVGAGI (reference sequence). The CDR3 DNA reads TGTGCCAGCCGGGGACTCTACACCGGGGAGCTGTTTTTT. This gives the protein CASRGLYTGELFF.

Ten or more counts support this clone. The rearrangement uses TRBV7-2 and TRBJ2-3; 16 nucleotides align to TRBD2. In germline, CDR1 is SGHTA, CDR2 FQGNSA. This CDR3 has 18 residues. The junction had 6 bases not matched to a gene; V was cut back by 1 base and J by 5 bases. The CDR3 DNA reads TGTGCCAGCAGCTTAGTAGGGACTAGCGGGGGGGCCCAAGATACGCAGTATTTT. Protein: CASSLVGTSGGAQDTQYF.

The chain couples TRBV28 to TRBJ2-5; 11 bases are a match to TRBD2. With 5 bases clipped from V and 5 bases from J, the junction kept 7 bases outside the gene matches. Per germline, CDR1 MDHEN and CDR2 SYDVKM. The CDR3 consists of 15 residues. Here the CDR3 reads CASSPRLAGRETQYF. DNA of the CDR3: TGTGCCAGCAGTCCCCGACTAGCGGGGCGGGAGACCCAGTACTTC.

CDR3 amino acids: CAWDGRRNSPLHF. CDR3 DNA: TGTGCCTGGGACGGGAGGCGTAATTCACCCCTCCACTTT. This chain links TRBV30 with TRBJ1-6; D remains unclear. This CDR3 region has 13 residues. Trimming took off 5 bases at V and 6 bases at J, with 11 bases between the two ends. The V gene's germline CDR1 is GTSNPN and CDR2 SVGIG (reference sequence).

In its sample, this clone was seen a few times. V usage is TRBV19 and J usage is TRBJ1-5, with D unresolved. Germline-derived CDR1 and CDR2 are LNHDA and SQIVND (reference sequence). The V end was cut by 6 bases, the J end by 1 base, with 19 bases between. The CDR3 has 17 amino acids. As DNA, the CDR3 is TGTGCCAGTAGCCCAAACGACCTAGTGGTAAGCAATCAGCCCCAGCATTTT. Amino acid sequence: CASSPNDLVVSNQPQHF.

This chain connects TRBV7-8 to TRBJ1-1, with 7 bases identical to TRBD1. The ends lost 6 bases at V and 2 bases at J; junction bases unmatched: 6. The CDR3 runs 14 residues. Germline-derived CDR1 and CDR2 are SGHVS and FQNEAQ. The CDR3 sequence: CASSQWTGNTEAFF. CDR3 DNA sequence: TGTGCCAGCAGTCAATGGACAGGAAACACTGAAGCTTTCTTT. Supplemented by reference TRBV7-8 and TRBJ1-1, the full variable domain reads GAGVSQSPRYKVAKRGQDVALRCDPISGHVSLFWYQQALGQGPEFLTYFQNEAQLDKSGLPSDRFFAERPEGSVSTLKIQRTQQEDSAVYLCASSQWTGNTEAFFGQGTRLTVV.